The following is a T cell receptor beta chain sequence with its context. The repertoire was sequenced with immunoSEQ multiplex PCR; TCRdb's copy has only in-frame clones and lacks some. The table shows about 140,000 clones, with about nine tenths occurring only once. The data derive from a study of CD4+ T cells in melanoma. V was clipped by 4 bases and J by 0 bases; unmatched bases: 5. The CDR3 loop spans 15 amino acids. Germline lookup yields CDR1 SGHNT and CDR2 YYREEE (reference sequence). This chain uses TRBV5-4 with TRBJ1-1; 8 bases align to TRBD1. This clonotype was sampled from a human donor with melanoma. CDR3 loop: CASSRTGRMNTEAFF. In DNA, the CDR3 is TGTGCCAGCAGCCGGACAGGGAGGATGAACACTGAAGCTTTCTTT.